Described below is a single T cell receptor (beta chain) sequence and its context. Produced via immunoSEQ multiplex PCR; TCRdb's table is partial and in-frame only. The sample has about 140,000 clones, over 80% seen once. This specimen comes from a study of blood T cell repertoires in COVID-19. V lost 1 base to trimming and J lost 3 bases, with 15 bases between them. In germline, CDR1 is KGHSH, CDR2 LQKENI. The length of the CDR3 is 16 residues. V usage is TRBV18 and J usage is TRBJ1-2; D call uncertain. The source material was peripheral blood. This receptor was identified in a woman of 80 years or more with acute or convalescent COVID-19. CDR3 sequence reads: CASSPLGRTFDYGYTF. The CDR3 DNA reads TGTGCCAGCTCACCACTGGGAAGGACTTTTGACTATGGCTACACCTTC.